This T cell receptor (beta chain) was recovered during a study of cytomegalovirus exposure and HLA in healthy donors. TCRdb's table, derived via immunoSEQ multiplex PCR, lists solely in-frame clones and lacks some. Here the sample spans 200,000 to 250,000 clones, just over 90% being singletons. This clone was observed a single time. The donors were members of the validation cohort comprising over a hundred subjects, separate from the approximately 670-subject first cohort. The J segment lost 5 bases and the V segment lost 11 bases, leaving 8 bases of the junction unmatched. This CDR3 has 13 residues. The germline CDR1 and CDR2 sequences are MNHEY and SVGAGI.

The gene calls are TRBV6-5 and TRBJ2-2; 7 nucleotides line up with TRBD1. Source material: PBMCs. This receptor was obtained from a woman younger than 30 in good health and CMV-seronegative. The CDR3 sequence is CAARDSLTGELFF. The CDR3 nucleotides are TGTGCCGCCCGGGACAGCCTTACCGGGGAGCTGTTTTTT.